The entry below gives a single T cell receptor beta chain sequence along with its context. The clone's antigen remains unknown. Base qualities are missing; no much larger clone stands one base away. The record originates from a study of CD8+ T cells in alopecia areata (dated by TCRdb to the late 2010s). About the investigation overall: The treated patients, all with moderate-to-severe alopecia areata, were enrolled in an open-label pilot trial of oral tofacitinib given at 5 to 10 mg twice daily. Patients received tofacitinib for 6 to 18 months and were then followed off drug for 6 months to check for delayed response and recurrence. Disease severity in treated patients was measured with the SALT score, which quantifies the percentage of affected scalp surface area. The study used high-throughput TCRbeta sequencing to examine T cell clonal expansion in alopecia areata, in both the C3H/HeJ mouse model and human patients. Scalp tissue and sorted CD4+ and CD8+ peripheral blood T cells from patchy and totalis/universalis alopecia areata patients and from healthy controls were covered by human TCRbeta sequencing. Biopsies were taken from tofacitinib-treated patients at baseline and again at 4 and 24 weeks into treatment, and several of those patients also had a later scalp biopsy. Scalp clonality was compared among normal scalp (n=4), patchy alopecia areata scalp (n=8), and alopecia totalis/universalis scalp (n=8). RNA was extracted with the PAXgene miRNA kit for fixed scalp, the miRNeasy kit for PBMCs, and the RNeasy kit for mouse skin. Amplification of TCRbeta CDR3 regions was done by immunoSEQ multiplex PCR using 35 Vbeta forward primers and 13 Jbeta reverse primers. Beyond this particular receptor, the publication reports: Scalp clonality and the number of expanded CD8+ clones among the top 100 scalp clones were significantly decreased by tofacitinib. Because the treated cohort was small and had just a single nonresponder, larger studies are needed to establish links between baseline CD8+ expansion and response. Compared with normal scalp, lesional scalp, particularly in alopecia totalis/universalis, had higher clonality and more expanded CD8+ clones, which suggests antigenic drive. Many expanded lesional clones were found to persist in scalp and blood during tofacitinib treatment, and relapse after treatment cessation may be partly explained by this persistence. Compared with mice, TCR sequences shared between patients were less clear, possibly partly because of HLA diversity across the patient population. Unlike mouse skin, which is dominated by gammadelta T cells, normal human skin has resident alphabeta T cells that are also sequenced, and this complicates analysis of the scalp TCR repertoire.

Libraries were built with the immunoSEQ multiplex PCR assay. For TCR sequencing, RNA was extracted from every sample and reverse transcribed into cDNA to serve as template. First-strand cDNA was synthesized with SuperScript III using a 2:1 mix of oligo-dT and random hexamers. A synthetic immune receptor repertoire was used to measure amplification bias, and any remaining bias was corrected computationally. From the authors' description of their analysis: Raw reads were preprocessed to remove errors, and CDR3 was defined by IMGT conventions from the conserved cysteine to phenylalanine. Clonality was computed by normalizing Shannon entropy by log2 of the number of productive unique TCRs and subtracting the result from 1. Whether scalp clones were CD4 or CD8 was inferred by matching scalp TCRbeta sequences against CD4 and CD8 repertoires sorted from blood. Sourced from immuneACCESS, this table was stored by TCRdb with only in-frame sequences that have V and J called. A share of the clones is absent; for the studies checked, an unresolved V gene accounts for under half, and the remainder has no known explanation. The D gene and trimming were derived from the DNA, and the V and J assignments and clone size from that table. Recorded for this sample are hundreds of thousands of clones; approximately 72% of them occurred a single time. 1.2% of the sample is held by the ten biggest clonotypes.

Read against the paper, the sample's treatment or condition label means: oral pan-JAK inhibitor, 5-10 mg twice daily. From alopecia areata patients, peripheral blood was collected along with lesional scalp punch biopsies. After PBMCs were isolated by density centrifugation and stained for CD3, CD4 and CD8, a FACSAria was used to sort CD4+ and CD8+ T cells. V is pared back by 0 bases and J by 5 bases, with 17 bases lying between the germline termini. The CDR3 contains 16 residues, cysteine and phenylalanine counted. Kept here is only the CDR3 DNA, which spans 48 bases and is read in frame from base 1. The germline V gene gives CDR1 as SGHDT and CDR2 as YYEEEE.

The chain couples TRBV5-6 to TRBJ1-1; a tentative D match to TRBD1 spans 5 bases. Sample: CD4+ T cells sorted from blood, taken between weeks 44 and 45, from a patient treated with tofacitinib. This receptor was identified in a human donor with alopecia areata. The sequenced DNA: TGTGCCAGCAGCTTGGTTGGTGGGGCTTCGGGTACTGAAGCTTTCTTT. It is translated as CASSLVGGASGTEAFF. Outside the CDR3, residues come from the reference TRBV5-6 and TRBJ1-1 proteins, so the full variable domain is: DAGVTQSPTHLIKTRGQQVTLRCSPKSGHDTVSWYQQALGQGPQFIFQYYEEEERQRGNFPDRFSGHQFPNYSSELNVNALLLGDSALYLCASSLVGGASGTEAFFGQGTRLTVV.